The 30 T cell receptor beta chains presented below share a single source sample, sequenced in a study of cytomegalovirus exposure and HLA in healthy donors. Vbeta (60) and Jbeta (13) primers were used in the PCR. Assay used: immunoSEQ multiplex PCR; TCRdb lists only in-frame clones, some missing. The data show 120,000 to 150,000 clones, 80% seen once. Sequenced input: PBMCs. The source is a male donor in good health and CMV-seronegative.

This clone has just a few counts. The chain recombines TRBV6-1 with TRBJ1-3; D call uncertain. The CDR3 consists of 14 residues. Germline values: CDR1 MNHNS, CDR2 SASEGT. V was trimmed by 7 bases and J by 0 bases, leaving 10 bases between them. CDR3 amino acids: CASMVRYSGNTIYF. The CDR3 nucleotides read TGTGCCAGCATGGTCCGCTACTCTGGAAACACCATATATTTT.

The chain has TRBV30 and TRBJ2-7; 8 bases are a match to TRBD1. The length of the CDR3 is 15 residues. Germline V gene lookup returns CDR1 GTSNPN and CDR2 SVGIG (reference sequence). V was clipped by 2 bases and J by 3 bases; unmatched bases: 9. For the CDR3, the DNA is TGTGCCTGGAGTAGGGACAGGAGAGGGCTCTACGAGCAGTACTTC. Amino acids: CAWSRDRRGLYEQYF.

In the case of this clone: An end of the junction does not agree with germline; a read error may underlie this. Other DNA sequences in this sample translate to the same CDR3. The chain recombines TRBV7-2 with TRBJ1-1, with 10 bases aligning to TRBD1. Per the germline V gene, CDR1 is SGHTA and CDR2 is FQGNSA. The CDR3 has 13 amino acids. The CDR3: CASSKGTGDDAFF. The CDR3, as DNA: TGCGCCAGCAGTAAGGGGACAGGGGACGACGCTTTCTTT.

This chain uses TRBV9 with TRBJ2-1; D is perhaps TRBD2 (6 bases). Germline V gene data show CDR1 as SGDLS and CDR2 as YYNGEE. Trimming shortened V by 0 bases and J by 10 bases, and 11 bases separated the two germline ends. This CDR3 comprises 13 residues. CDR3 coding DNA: TGTGCCAGCAGCGTAGAACTGGGAGGAGAGCAGTTCTTC. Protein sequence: CASSVELGGEQFF.

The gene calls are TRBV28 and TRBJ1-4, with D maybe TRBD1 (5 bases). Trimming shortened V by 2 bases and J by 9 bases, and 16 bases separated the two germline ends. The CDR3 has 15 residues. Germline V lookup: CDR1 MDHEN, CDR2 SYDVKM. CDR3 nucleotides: TGTGCCAGCAGTTTAGGCGCCCGGAACAGGAAAAAACTGTTTTTT. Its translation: CASSLGARNRKKLFF.

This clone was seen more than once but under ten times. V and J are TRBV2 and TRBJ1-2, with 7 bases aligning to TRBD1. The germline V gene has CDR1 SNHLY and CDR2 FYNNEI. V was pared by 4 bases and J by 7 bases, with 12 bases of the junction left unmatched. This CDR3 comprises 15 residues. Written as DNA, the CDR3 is TGTGCCAGCAGTGGAGGGGACAGCCCCAGCGCTGGCTACACCTTC. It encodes CASSGGDSPSAGYTF.

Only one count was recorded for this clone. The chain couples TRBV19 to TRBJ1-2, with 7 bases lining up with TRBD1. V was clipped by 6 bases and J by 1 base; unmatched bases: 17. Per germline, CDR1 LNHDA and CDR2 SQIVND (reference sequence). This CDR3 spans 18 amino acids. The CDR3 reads CASRNLYAGTEFNYGYTF. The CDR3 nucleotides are TGTGCCAGTAGAAACCTCTACGCCGGGACAGAGTTTAACTATGGCTACACCTTC. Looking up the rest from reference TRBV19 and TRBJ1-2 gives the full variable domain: DGGITQSPKYLFRKEGQNVTLSCEQNLNHDAMYWYRQDPGQGLRLIYYSQIVNDFQKGDIAEGYSVSREKKESFPLTVTSAQKNPTAFYLCASRNLYAGTEFNYGYTFGSGTRLTVV.

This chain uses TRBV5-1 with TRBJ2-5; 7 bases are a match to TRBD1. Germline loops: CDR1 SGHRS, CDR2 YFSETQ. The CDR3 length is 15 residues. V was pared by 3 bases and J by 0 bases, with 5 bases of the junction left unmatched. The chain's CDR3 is CASSYSGQYQETQYF. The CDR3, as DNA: TGCGCCAGCAGCTACTCGGGACAGTACCAAGAGACCCAGTACTTC.

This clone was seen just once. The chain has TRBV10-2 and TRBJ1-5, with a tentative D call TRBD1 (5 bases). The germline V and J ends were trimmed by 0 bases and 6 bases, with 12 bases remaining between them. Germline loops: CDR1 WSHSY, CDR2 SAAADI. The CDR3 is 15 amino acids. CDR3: CASSESGVGGQPQHF. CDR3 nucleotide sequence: TGCGCCAGCAGTGAGTCGGGCGTGGGGGGTCAGCCCCAGCATTTT.

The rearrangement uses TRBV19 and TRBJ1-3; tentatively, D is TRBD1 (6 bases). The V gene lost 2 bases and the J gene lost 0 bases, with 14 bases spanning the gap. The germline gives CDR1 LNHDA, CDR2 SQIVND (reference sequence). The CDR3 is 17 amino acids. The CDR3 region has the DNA TGTGCCAGTAGTATATTCGGGGGGCGAAACTCTGGAAACACCATATATTTT. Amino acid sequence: CASSIFGGRNSGNTIYF.

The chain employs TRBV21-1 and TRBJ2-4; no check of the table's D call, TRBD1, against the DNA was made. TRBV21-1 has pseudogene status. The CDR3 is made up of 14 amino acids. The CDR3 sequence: CASTQGASKNIQYF. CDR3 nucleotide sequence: TGTGCCAGCACCCAGGGGGCATCTAAAAACATTCAGTACTTC.

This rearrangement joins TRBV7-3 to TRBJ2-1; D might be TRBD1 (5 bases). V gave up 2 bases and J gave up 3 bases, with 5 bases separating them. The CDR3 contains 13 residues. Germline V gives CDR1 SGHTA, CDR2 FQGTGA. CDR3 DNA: TGTGCCAGCAGCTTAGACAGCTACAATGAGCAGTTCTTC. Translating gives CASSLDSYNEQFF. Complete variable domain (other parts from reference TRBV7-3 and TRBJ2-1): GAGVSQTPSNKVTEKGKYVELRCDPISGHTALYWYRQSLGQGPEFLIYFQGTGAADDSGLPNDRFFAVRPEGSVSTLKIQRTERGDSAVYLCASSLDSYNEQFFGPGTRLTVL.

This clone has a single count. The CDR3 DNA reads TGTGCCACCAGCAGGGCTGACAGGGCAGATACGCAGTATTTT. This translates into CATSRADRADTQYF. The chain couples TRBV15 to TRBJ2-3; 7 positions agree with TRBD1. The CDR3 extends over 14 amino acids. Germline CDR1 and CDR2: LNHNV and YYDKDF (reference sequence). The V gene end was trimmed by 3 bases and the J gene end by 4 bases; junction bases not matched to a gene: 4.

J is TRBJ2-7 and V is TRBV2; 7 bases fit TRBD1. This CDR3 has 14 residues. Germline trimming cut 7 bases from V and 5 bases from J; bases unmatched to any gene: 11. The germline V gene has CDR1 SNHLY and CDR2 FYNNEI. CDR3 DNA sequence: TGTGCCAGCACGGGCGTAACAGGGGTGAACGAGCAGTACTTC. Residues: CASTGVTGVNEQYF.

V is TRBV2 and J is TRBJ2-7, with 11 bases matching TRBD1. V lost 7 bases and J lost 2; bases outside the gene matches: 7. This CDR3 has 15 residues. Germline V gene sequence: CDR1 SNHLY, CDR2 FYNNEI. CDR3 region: CASNEGTGGTYEQYF. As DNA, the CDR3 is TGTGCCAGCAACGAGGGGACAGGGGGAACCTACGAGCAGTACTTC.

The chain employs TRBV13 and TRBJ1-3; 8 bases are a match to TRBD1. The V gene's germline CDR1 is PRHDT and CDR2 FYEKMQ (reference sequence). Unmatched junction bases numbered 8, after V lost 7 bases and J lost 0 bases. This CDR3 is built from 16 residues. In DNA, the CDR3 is TGTGCCAGCACACGGACAGGGAGTGCCTCTGGAAACACCATATATTTT. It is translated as CASTRTGSASGNTIYF. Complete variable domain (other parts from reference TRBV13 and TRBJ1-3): AAGVIQSPRHLIKEKRETATLKCYPIPRHDTVYWYQQGPGQDPQFLISFYEKMQSDKGSIPDRFSAQQFSDYHSELNMSSLELGDSALYFCASTRTGSASGNTIYFGEGSWLTVV.

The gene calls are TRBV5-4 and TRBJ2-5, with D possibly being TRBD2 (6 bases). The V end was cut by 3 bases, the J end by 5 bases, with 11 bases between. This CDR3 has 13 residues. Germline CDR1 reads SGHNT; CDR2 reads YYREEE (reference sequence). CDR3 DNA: TGTGCCAGCAGCTCGGGGGTTTTTGAGACCCAGTACTTC. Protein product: CASSSGVFETQYF.

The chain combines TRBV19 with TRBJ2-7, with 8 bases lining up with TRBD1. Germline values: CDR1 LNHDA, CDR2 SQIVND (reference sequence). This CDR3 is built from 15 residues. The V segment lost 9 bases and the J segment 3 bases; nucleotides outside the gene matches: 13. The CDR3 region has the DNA TGTGCCAGCCGCCCCCAGGCAGGGGGCGACTACGAGCAGTACTTC. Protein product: CASRPQAGGDYEQYF.

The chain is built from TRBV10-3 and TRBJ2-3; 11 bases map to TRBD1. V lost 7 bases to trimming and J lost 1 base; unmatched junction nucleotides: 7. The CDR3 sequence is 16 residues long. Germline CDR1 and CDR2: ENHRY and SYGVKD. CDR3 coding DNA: TGTGCCATCAAATCGGGACAGGGGGAAGGCACAGATACGCAGTATTTT. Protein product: CAIKSGQGEGTDTQYF.

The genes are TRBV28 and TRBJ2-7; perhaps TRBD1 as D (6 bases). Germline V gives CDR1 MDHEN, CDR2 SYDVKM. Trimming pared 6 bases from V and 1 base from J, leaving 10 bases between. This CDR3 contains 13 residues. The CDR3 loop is CASRDSSSYEQYF. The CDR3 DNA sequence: TGTGCCAGCAGGGACAGCAGTTCCTACGAGCAGTACTTC.

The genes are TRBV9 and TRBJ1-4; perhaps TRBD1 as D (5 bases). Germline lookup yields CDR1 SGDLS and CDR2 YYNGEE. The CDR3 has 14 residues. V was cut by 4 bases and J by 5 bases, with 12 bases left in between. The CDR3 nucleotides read TGTGCCAGCAGCCCGGGGGGGGTGAATGAAAAACTGTTTTTT. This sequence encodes CASSPGGVNEKLFF.

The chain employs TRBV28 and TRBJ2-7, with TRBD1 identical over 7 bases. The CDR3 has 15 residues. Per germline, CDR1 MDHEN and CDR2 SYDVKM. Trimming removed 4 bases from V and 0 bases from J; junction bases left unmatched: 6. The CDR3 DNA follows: TGTGCCAGCAGTTCTCCCGGGACAGACTCCTACGAGCAGTACTTC. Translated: CASSSPGTDSYEQYF.

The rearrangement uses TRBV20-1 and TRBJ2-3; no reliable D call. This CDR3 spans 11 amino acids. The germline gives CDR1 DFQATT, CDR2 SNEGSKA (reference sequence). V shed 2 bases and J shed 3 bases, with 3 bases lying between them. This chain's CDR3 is CSARYTDTQYF. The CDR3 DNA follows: TGCAGTGCTAGATATACAGATACGCAGTATTTT.

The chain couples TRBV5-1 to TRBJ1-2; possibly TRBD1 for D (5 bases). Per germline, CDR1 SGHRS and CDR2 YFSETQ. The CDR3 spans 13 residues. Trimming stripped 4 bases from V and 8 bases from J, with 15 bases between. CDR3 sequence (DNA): TGCGCCAGCAGCCTCACTATCCAGGGAGGCTACACCTTC. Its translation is CASSLTIQGGYTF.

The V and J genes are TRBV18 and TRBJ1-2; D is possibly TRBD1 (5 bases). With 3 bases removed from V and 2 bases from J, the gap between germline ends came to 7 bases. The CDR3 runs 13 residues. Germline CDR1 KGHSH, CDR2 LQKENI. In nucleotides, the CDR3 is TGTGCCAGCTCACCGACAGACAACTATGGCTACACCTTC. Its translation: CASSPTDNYGYTF.

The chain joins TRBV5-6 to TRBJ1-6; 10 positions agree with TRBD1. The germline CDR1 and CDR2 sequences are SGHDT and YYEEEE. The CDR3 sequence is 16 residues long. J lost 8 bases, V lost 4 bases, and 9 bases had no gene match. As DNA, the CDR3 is TGTGCCAGCAGCATATCCGGGACAGGGGCTTATTCACCCCTCCACTTT. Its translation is CASSISGTGAYSPLHF.

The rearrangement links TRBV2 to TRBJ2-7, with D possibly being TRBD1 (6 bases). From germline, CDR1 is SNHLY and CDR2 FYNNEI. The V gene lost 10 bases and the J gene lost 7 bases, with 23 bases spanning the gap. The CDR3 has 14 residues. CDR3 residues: CATTLGDTTTEQYF. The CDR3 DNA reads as TGTGCCACCACCTTAGGGGACACCACAACGGAGCAGTACTTC.

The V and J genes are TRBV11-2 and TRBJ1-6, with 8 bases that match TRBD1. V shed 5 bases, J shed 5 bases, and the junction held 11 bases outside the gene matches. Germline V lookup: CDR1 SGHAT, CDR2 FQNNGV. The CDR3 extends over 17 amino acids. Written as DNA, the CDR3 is TGTGCCAGCAGCCCCGGGGCGCAGGGGGCAAATAATTCACCCCTCCACTTT. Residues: CASSPGAQGANNSPLHF.

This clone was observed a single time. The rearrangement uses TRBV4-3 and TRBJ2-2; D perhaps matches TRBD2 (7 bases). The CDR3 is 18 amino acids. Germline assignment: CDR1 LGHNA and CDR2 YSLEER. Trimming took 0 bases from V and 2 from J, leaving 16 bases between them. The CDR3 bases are TGCGCCAGCAGCCAAGAAGGGGGGAGGGGAAGCAACACCGGGGAGCTGTTTTTT. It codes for CASSQEGGRGSNTGELFF.

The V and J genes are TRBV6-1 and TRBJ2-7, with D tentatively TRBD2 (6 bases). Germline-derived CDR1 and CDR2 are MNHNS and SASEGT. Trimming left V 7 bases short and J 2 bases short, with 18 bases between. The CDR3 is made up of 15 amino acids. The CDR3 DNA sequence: TGTGCCAGCAATGGGGACTCGGGCAGGGCCTACGAGCAGTACTTC. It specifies CASNGDSGRAYEQYF.